This TCR beta chain stems from a study of blood T cells in healthy people across ages. Study as a whole: Template switching retrieved approximately one barcoded beta molecule for each two T cells. Findings and limits, study-wide: Naive T cell percentage showed a strong correlation with TCR beta diversity.

For this clonotype: Antigen specificity is unknown.

CDR3 length: 14 amino acids. V gave up 6 bases and J gave up 5 bases; unmatched junction bases: 9. CDR1 is SGHTA, CDR2 FQGNSA, per germline. A second PCR, run for about 7 to 12 cycles, used a sample-barcoded 5' primer plus a J-beta primer mix. Tags on each cDNA molecule came from a template-switch adaptor with 12 random nucleotides. TCRdb itself ran the 5' RACE reads through MiXCR, one entry per CDR3 protein. The sample includes 1.5 million to 2 million distinct CDR3 sequences, around half of them seen just once. The material sequenced was blood. The receptor was derived from a woman aged 40 to 50 in good health. V and J are TRBV7-2 and TRBJ1-1; TRBD1 agrees at 7 bases. The CDR3 coding sequence is TGTGCCAGCAGGCGACCCTCACAGGGGACTGAAGCTTTCTTT. Its protein product is CASRRPSQGTEAFF.